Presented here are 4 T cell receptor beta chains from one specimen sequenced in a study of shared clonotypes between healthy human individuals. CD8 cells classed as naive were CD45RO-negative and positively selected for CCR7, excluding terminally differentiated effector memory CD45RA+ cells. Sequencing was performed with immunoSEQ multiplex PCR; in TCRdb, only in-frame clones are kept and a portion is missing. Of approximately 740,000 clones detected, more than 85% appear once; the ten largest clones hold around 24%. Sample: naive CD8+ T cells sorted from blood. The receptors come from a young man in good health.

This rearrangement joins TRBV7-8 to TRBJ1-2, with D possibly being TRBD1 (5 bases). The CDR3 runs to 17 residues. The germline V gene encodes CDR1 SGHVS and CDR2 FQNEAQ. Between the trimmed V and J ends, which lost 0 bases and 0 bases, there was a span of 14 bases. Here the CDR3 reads CASSLARDRSTNYGYTF. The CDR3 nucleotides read TGTGCCAGCAGCTTAGCCAGGGACCGGAGCACTAACTATGGCTACACCTTC.

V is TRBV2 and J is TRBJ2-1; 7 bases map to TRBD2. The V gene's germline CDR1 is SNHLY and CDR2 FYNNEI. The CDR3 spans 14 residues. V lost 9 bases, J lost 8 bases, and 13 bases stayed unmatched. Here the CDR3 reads CASGVRGTRHEQFF. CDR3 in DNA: TGTGCCAGTGGGGTGCGGGGGACTCGCCATGAGCAGTTCTTC. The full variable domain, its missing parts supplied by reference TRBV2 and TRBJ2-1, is EPEVTQTPSHQVTQMGQEVILRCVPISNHLYFYWYRQILGQKVEFLVSFYNNEISEKSEIFDDQFSVERPDGSNFTLKIRSTKLEDSAMYFCASGVRGTRHEQFFGPGTRLTVL.

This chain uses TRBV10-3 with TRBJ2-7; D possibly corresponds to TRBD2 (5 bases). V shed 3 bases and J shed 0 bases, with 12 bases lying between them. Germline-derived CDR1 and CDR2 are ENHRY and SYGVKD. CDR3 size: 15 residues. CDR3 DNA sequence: TGTGCCATCAGTGACCCTCCCGGGAACTCCTACGAGCAGTACTTC. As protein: CAISDPPGNSYEQYF.

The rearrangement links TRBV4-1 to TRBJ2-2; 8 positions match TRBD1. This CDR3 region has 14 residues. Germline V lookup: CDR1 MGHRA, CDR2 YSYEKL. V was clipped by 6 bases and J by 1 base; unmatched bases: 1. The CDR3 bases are TGCGCCAGCAGGGGACAGGTGAACACCGGGGAGCTGTTTTTT. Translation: CASRGQVNTGELFF.